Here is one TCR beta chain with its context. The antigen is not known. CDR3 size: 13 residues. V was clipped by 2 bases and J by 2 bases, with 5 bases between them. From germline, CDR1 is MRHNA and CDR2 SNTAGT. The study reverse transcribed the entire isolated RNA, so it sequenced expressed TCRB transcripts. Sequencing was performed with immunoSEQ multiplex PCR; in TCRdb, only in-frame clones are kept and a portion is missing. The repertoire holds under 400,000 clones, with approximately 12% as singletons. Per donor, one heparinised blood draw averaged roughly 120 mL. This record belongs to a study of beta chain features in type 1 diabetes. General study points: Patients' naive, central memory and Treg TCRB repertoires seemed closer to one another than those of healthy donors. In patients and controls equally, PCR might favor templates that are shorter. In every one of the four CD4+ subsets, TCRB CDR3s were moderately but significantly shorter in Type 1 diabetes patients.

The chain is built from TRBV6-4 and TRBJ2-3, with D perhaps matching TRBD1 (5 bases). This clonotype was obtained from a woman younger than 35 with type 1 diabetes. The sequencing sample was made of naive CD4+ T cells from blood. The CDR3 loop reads CASSDGHTDTQYF. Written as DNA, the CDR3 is TGTGCCAGCAGTGACGGACACACAGATACGCAGTATTTT.